The 12 T cell receptor beta chains in this list originate from one sample, sequenced in a study of T-cell reconstitution after alpha-beta-depleted transplantation in children listed by TCRdb under 2016. The library was built by means of PCR. Instrument on record: Illumina HiSeq 2500. To normalize quantification of the TCRbeta repertoire, the TCR libraries were built with molecular barcoding that relied on unique molecular identifiers. The public reads were reprocessed in TCRdb via fastp at Q25 and MiXCR, keeping in-frame beta chains. CDR3 protein sequences are deduplicated, and each keeps its most common genes and DNA. The sample yields about 340,000 distinct CDR3 sequences; about an eighth were counted once. Clones ranked in the top ten supply about 4.5% of the sample. The specimen comprised PBMCs, sampled from the stem cell graft. These TCRs come from a human donor who donated a stem cell graft to a child with Fanconi anemia.

This clonotype was observed many times. V gene TRBV7-2 combines with J gene TRBJ2-1; D assignment may be TRBD1 or TRBD2 (6 bases each). The CDR3 extends over 14 amino acids. The V gene lost 0 bases and the J gene lost 9 bases, with 12 bases spanning the gap. The germline V gene encodes CDR1 SGHTA and CDR2 FQGNSA. The CDR3 coding sequence is TGTGCCAGCAGCTTAGCGGGGGGCCGGATTGAGCAGTTCTTC. Protein sequence: CASSLAGGRIEQFF.

This clonotype was seen ten or more times. The chain combines TRBV12-3 or TRBV12-4 with TRBJ2-1; the D gene is possibly TRBD2 (5 bases). The CDR3 is 13 amino acids. The V and J ends lost 6 bases and 9 bases respectively, with 15 bases between them. The CDR3 region has the DNA TGTGCCAGCAGGTTTGGACTGGGCGGTGAGCAGTTCTTC. Translated, it gives CASRFGLGGEQFF.

This clonotype was seen a handful of times. The V gene is TRBV18, the J gene TRBJ2-5, with D hard to call. The V gene lost 0 bases and the J gene lost 3 bases, with 8 bases spanning the gap. CDR3 length: 14 residues. Germline V CDR1 and CDR2: KGHSH, LQKENI. The CDR3: CASSPPNDEETQYF. The CDR3 DNA is TGTGCCAGCTCACCACCGAACGACGAAGAGACCCAGTACTTC.

The chain uses TRBV5-4 and TRBJ1-1; tentatively, D is TRBD1 (6 bases). Germline CDR1 SGHNT, CDR2 YYREEE (reference sequence). Between the trimmed V and J ends, which lost 0 bases and 5 bases, there was a span of 17 bases. The CDR3 contains 16 residues. The CDR3 protein is CASSLGRGGRGTEAFF. In DNA form, the CDR3 reads TGTGCCAGCAGCTTGGGCAGGGGAGGCAGGGGAACTGAAGCTTTCTTT.

The gene calls are TRBV12-3 or TRBV12-4 and TRBJ2-5; TRBD1 might be the D (6 bases). This CDR3 is built from 13 residues. V lost 5 bases and J lost 6, with 13 bases in between. The CDR3 protein is CASSPDSSKTQYF. DNA of the CDR3: TGTGCCAGCAGTCCGGACAGCAGCAAGACCCAGTACTTC.

This rearrangement joins TRBV28 to TRBJ1-1; D is perhaps TRBD1 (5 bases). This CDR3 has 12 residues. CDR1 and CDR2 from the germline V gene are MDHEN and SYDVKM. Between the trimmed V and J ends, which lost 8 bases and 3 bases, there was a span of 10 bases. DNA for the CDR3: TGTGCCAGCGGGGGAGGGTACACTGAAGCTTTCTTT. Translating it yields CASGGGYTEAFF.

This chain links TRBV19 with TRBJ1-3, with D hard to call. The CDR3 is 15 amino acids. The ends were cut back, 3 bases at V and 0 bases at J, with 9 bases in the middle. The germline V gene has CDR1 LNHDA and CDR2 SQIVND (reference sequence). The CDR3 nucleotides read TGTGCCAGTAGTATCGGGCGGCCCTCTGGAAACACCATATATTTT. Translation gives CASSIGRPSGNTIYF.

Many counts were recorded for this clonotype. The gene calls are TRBV12-3 or TRBV12-4 and TRBJ1-1, with TRBD1 identical over 8 bases. The CDR3 consists of 12 residues. J lost 4 bases, V lost 6 bases, and 1 base had no gene match. CDR3 sequence (DNA): TGTGCCAGCAGCGGACAGGGCACTGAAGCTTTCTTT. It encodes CASSGQGTEAFF.

This clonotype has a count of ten or more. The rearrangement links TRBV20-1 to TRBJ2-5; either TRBD1 or TRBD2 may supply D (5 bases each). Germline V gene sequence: CDR1 DFQATT, CDR2 SNEGSKA (reference sequence). This CDR3 comprises 14 residues. The ends were cut back, 3 bases at V and 4 bases at J, with 15 bases in the middle. CDR3 in amino acids: CSARGPTRRETQYF. CDR3 DNA sequence: TGCAGTGCTAGGGGACCCACTAGGAGAGAGACCCAGTACTTC.

V is TRBV4-2 and J is TRBJ1-2, with no clear D. Trimming stripped 0 bases from V and 5 bases from J, with 13 bases between. This CDR3 is 15 amino acids long. CDR1 is LGHNA, CDR2 YNFKEQ, per germline. Here the CDR3 reads CASSQEVTSEYGYTF. The DNA for the CDR3 is TGTGCCAGCAGCCAAGAGGTAACCAGTGAATATGGCTACACCTTC.

This clonotype was observed at least ten times. The rearrangement links TRBV28 to TRBJ2-1, with a weak D call TRBD2 (6 bases). This CDR3 spans 14 amino acids. V lost 7 bases and J 10 bases, leaving 20 bases between the germline ends. CDR1 is MDHEN, CDR2 SYDVKM, per germline. CDR3 loop: CASKSKVGGREQFF. The CDR3 DNA reads as TGTGCCAGCAAAAGCAAAGTGGGAGGTAGGGAGCAGTTCTTC. Based on the CDR3 plus reference TRBV28 and TRBJ2-1, the full variable domain is DVKVTQSSRYLVKRTGEKVFLECVQDMDHENMFWYRQDPGLGLRLIYFSYDVKMKEKGDIPEGYSVSREKKERFSLILESASTNQTSMYLCASKSKVGGREQFFGPGTRLTVL.

V usage is TRBV12-3 or TRBV12-4 and J usage is TRBJ1-1; no definite D call. Between the trimmed V and J ends, which lost 8 bases and 7 bases, there was a span of 14 bases. This CDR3 contains 12 residues. The CDR3: CASYRPPGEAFF. The CDR3 DNA reads TGTGCCAGCTACCGGCCCCCCGGTGAAGCTTTCTTT.